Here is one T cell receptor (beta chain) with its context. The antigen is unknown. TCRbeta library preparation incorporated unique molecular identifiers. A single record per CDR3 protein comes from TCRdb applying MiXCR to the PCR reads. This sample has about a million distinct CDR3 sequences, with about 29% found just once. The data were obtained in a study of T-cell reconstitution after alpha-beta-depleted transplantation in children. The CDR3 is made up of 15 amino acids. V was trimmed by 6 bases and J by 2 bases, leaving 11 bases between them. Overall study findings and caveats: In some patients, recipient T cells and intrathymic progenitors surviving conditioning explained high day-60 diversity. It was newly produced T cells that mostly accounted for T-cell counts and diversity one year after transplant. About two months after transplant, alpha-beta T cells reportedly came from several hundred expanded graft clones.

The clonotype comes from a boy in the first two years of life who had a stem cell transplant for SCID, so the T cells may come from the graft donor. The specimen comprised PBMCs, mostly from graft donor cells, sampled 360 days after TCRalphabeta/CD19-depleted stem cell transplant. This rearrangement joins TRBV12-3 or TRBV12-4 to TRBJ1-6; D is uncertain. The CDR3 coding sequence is TGTGCCAGCAGCCCGGTGCTACCCTATAATTCACCCCTCCACTTT. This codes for CASSPVLPYNSPLHF.